These 24 T cell receptor beta chains share one sample of origin, sequenced in a study of T cells in Graves' hyperthyroidism and ophthalmopathy. Template material for amplifying TCR beta CDR3 regions consisted of RNA transcripts. HTBI primers were used for first-round RT-PCR of the TCR CDR3. TCRdb itself ran the multiplex PCR reads through MiXCR, one entry per CDR3 protein. The sample carries about 590,000 distinct CDR3 sequences, less than 20% recorded once. Sequencing was carried out using blood. The receptors come from a woman aged 25-40 years with Graves' hyperthyroidism.

The chain's CDR3 is CATSRDTQGYDEQFF. CDR3 nucleotide sequence: TGTGCCACCAGCAGAGACACACAGGGATACGATGAGCAGTTCTTC. This chain links TRBV15 with TRBJ2-1; weak D call: TRBD1 (6 bases). The germline V and J ends were trimmed by 0 bases and 8 bases, with 14 bases remaining between them. The CDR3 runs 15 residues. The germline V gene encodes CDR1 LNHNV and CDR2 YYDKDF (reference sequence).

This clonotype has a count of ten or more. The chain has TRBV12-3 or TRBV12-4 and TRBJ2-1, with a possible D match to TRBD2 (7 bases). Trimming cost V 9 bases and J 4 bases, with 19 bases left between them. This CDR3 is 15 amino acids long. In DNA, the CDR3 is TGTGCCAGTGGGGGGGCGGGAGTGTGGTACAATGAGCAGTTCTTC. Translated: CASGGAGVWYNEQFF.

At least ten counts were recorded for this clonotype. The rearrangement uses TRBV12-3 or TRBV12-4 and TRBJ1-1, with D perhaps TRBD1 (6 bases). The CDR3 sequence is 15 residues long. The V gene lost 5 bases and the J gene lost 1 base, with 14 bases spanning the gap. The CDR3 loop is CASSAKSRGNTEAFF. CDR3 in DNA: TGTGCCAGCAGTGCCAAGTCCAGGGGGAACACTGAAGCTTTCTTT.

This clonotype has ten or more counts. The chain joins TRBV7-2 to TRBJ2-3; 7 nucleotides match TRBD2. V was pared by 6 bases and J by 1 base, with 7 bases of the junction left unmatched. The CDR3 extends over 15 amino acids. CDR1 and CDR2 (germline): SGHTA, FQGNSA. CDR3: CASSLGGSGTDTQYF. CDR3 in DNA: TGTGCCAGCAGTTTGGGAGGGAGTGGCACAGATACGCAGTATTTT.

The sample holds many counts of this clonotype. The chain is built from TRBV10-3 and TRBJ1-1; 9 bases match TRBD1. V shed 7 bases, J shed 1 base, and the junction held 7 bases outside the gene matches. Germline V gene lookup returns CDR1 ENHRY and CDR2 SYGVKD. The length of the CDR3 is 15 residues. The CDR3 is CAITASTGGNTEAFF. CDR3 coding DNA: TGTGCCATCACCGCATCGACAGGGGGGAACACTGAAGCTTTCTTT.

This clonotype was seen repeatedly, ten times or more. The CDR3 protein is CASSPLKVEYEQYF. The DNA of the CDR3 is TGTGCCAGCAGCCCGTTGAAGGTGGAGTACGAGCAGTACTTC. The gene calls are TRBV5-6 and TRBJ2-7; D is uncertain. CDR3 size: 14 residues. Trimming took off 4 bases at V and 4 bases at J, with 15 bases between the two ends. The germline gives CDR1 SGHDT, CDR2 YYEEEE.

This clonotype occurred many times. This rearrangement joins TRBV7-2 to TRBJ2-7; weak D call: TRBD1 (7 bases). CDR1 is SGHTA and CDR2 is FQGNSA in the germline V gene. This CDR3 comprises 15 residues. V lost 5 bases to trimming and J lost 4 bases, with 18 bases between them. CDR3 sequence (DNA): TGTGCCAGCAGCCCCCAGGCGGGACAGCGTTACGAGCAGTACTTC. Protein sequence: CASSPQAGQRYEQYF. The variable domain in full, with the rest retrieved from reference TRBV7-2 and TRBJ2-7, is GAGVSQSPSNKVTEKGKDVELRCDPISGHTALYWYRQSLGQGLEFLIYFQGNSAPDKSGLPSDRFSAERTGGSVSTLTIQRTQQEDSAVYLCASSPQAGQRYEQYFGPGTRLTVT.

The rearrangement joins TRBV7-2 to TRBJ2-5; 12 positions agree with TRBD2. The CDR3 runs to 18 residues. V lost 1 base to trimming and J lost 4 bases; unmatched junction nucleotides: 10. The V gene's germline CDR1 is SGHTA and CDR2 FQGNSA. The CDR3 reads CASSLGVSSGRAIETQYF. The CDR3 bases are TGTGCCAGCAGCTTAGGGGTCTCTAGCGGGAGGGCCATAGAGACCCAGTACTTC. The variable domain in full, with the rest retrieved from reference TRBV7-2 and TRBJ2-5, is GAGVSQSPSNKVTEKGKDVELRCDPISGHTALYWYRQSLGQGLEFLIYFQGNSAPDKSGLPSDRFSAERTGGSVSTLTIQRTQQEDSAVYLCASSLGVSSGRAIETQYFGPGTRLLVL.

This clonotype came up many times. The J gene is TRBJ1-1, the V gene TRBV6-6, with 7 bases matching TRBD1. Germline values: CDR1 MNHNY, CDR2 SVGAGI (reference sequence). After removal of 2 bases from V and 2 bases from J, the junction contained 11 bases not matched to a gene. The CDR3 runs 17 residues. CDR3: CASSYLYPGQINTEAFF. CDR3 nucleotides: TGTGCCAGCAGTTACCTTTACCCGGGACAGATAAACACTGAAGCTTTCTTT.

This clonotype has at least ten counts. J is TRBJ2-1 and V is TRBV2; D not resolved. The CDR3 has 17 residues. Germline CDR1 is SNHLY and CDR2 is FYNNEI. Trimming left V 3 bases short and J 0 bases short, with 15 bases between. CDR3: CASSDPRWVSSYNEQFF. CDR3 coding DNA: TGTGCCAGCAGTGATCCTCGTTGGGTTTCCTCCTACAATGAGCAGTTCTTC.

This chain connects TRBV11-2 to TRBJ2-3; unclear D gene. The germline V gene has CDR1 SGHAT and CDR2 FQNNGV. V lost 1 base and J 2 bases, leaving 10 bases between the germline ends. This CDR3 is 15 amino acids long. The CDR3 nucleotides are TGTGCCAGCAGCTTAGGCATTCCGGTCACAGATACGCAGTATTTT. Translation: CASSLGIPVTDTQYF.

This clonotype has ten or more counts. This chain connects TRBV11-2 to TRBJ2-5; possible D gene TRBD1, 6 bases. The V gene lost 0 bases and the J gene lost 5 bases, with 19 bases spanning the gap. CDR1 SGHAT and CDR2 FQNNGV come from the germline V gene. The CDR3 spans 17 residues. This chain's CDR3 is CASSLELSGRGRETQYF. DNA of the CDR3: TGTGCCAGCAGCTTAGAATTATCGGGCAGGGGTCGGGAGACCCAGTACTTC.

There are many counts of this clonotype. This chain links TRBV7-2 with TRBJ2-7; D gene unclear. The germline V gene has CDR1 SGHTA and CDR2 FQGNSA. V lost 1 base, J lost 6 bases, and 7 bases lay in between. The CDR3 sequence is 12 residues long. The CDR3 DNA sequence: TGTGCCAGCAGCTTAGTACGTTCCGAGCAGTACTTC. Its protein product is CASSLVRSEQYF.

This clonotype was observed many times. The chain uses TRBV9 and TRBJ2-2; TRBD1 matches at 9 bases. This CDR3 spans 16 amino acids. V dropped 4 bases and J dropped 4; count of bases not matched to a gene: 8. Germline V gene lookup returns CDR1 SGDLS and CDR2 YYNGEE. The CDR3 is CASSPPGTGSTGELFF. As DNA, the CDR3 is TGTGCCAGCAGCCCCCCCGGGACAGGGTCCACCGGGGAGCTGTTTTTT.

This clonotype has a count of ten or more. The chain has TRBV6-1 and TRBJ2-7; D unresolved. From germline, CDR1 is MNHNS and CDR2 SASEGT. The V gene lost 5 bases and the J gene lost 5 bases, with 22 bases spanning the gap. There are 16 residues in the CDR3. The CDR3 spells CASSPSGYHIWDEQYF. The CDR3 DNA is TGTGCCAGCAGTCCATCCGGGTACCATATTTGGGACGAGCAGTACTTC.

This clonotype was seen a handful of times. The chain is built from TRBV10-3 and TRBJ2-5; D ambiguous. Looked up from germline, CDR1 is ENHRY and CDR2 is SYGVKD. The CDR3 spans 16 residues. V lost 6 bases to trimming and J lost 2 bases, with 19 bases between them. CDR3 sequence reads: CAISRLSPSSQETQYF. The CDR3 nucleotides read TGTGCCATCAGCCGTCTGTCCCCCAGCTCTCAAGAGACCCAGTACTTC.

This chain joins TRBV24-1 and TRBJ2-1; 8 bases line up with TRBD2. Looked up from germline, CDR1 is KGHDR and CDR2 is SFDVKD. The CDR3 length is 15 residues. J lost 8 bases, V lost 4 bases, and 9 bases had no gene match. Here the CDR3 reads CATSDPSGSLYEQFF. CDR3 bases: TGTGCCACCAGTGACCCGAGCGGGAGTCTTTATGAGCAGTTCTTC.

The chain has TRBV5-8 and TRBJ1-5; TRBD1 might be the D (5 bases). The germline V gene encodes CDR1 SGHTS and CDR2 YDEGEE. With 0 bases removed from V and 7 bases from J, the gap between germline ends came to 11 bases. The CDR3 covers 14 residues. The CDR3 protein is CASSLGGHGQPQHF. The CDR3 bases are TGTGCCAGCAGCTTGGGTGGACACGGCCAGCCCCAGCATTTT.

CDR3 DNA sequence: TGCAGCGTCGCAGGGGGTGAGCAGTTCTTC. Translated, it gives CSVAGGEQFF. The gene calls are TRBV29-1 and TRBJ2-1; TRBD1 matches 7 bases. CDR3 length: 10 residues. J was trimmed by 9 bases and V by 6 bases; bases with no gene match: 2. CDR1 is SQVTM, CDR2 ANQGSEA, per germline.

This clonotype showed up just a few times. CDR3 sequence reads: CASSTSNSNQPQHF. Written as DNA, the CDR3 is TGTGCCAGTAGTACGAGTAATAGCAATCAGCCCCAGCATTTT. This chain links TRBV19 with TRBJ1-5; D is uncertain. Germline CDR1 LNHDA, CDR2 SQIVND (reference sequence). The CDR3 is 14 residues long. V lost 4 bases and J 0 bases, leaving 7 bases between the germline ends.

The table lists this clonotype with a few counts. The chain recombines TRBV7-9 with TRBJ1-4; D is ambiguous. Trimming left V 1 base short and J 7 bases short, with 4 bases between. The CDR3 has 12 amino acids. Germline CDR1 is SEHNR and CDR2 is FQNEAQ (reference sequence). The CDR3 reads CASSLEGEKLFF. The CDR3 coding sequence is TGTGCCAGCAGCTTAGAGGGTGAAAAACTGTTTTTT.

This clonotype was recorded at least ten times. The rearrangement uses TRBV20-1 and TRBJ2-3; D gene ambiguous. Looked up from germline, CDR1 is DFQATT and CDR2 is SNEGSKA (reference sequence). Between the trimmed V and J ends, which lost 6 bases and 2 bases, there was a span of 9 bases. This CDR3 comprises 12 residues. The CDR3 DNA follows: TGCAGTGCCCGCCAACCCACAGATACGCAGTATTTT. Residues: CSARQPTDTQYF.

This clonotype was observed many times. The gene calls are TRBV10-3 and TRBJ2-5; 14 positions match TRBD2. Germline assignment: CDR1 ENHRY and CDR2 SYGVKD. CDR3 size: 16 residues. After removal of 5 bases from V and 5 bases from J, the junction contained 7 bases not matched to a gene. For the CDR3, the DNA is TGTGCCATCAGTACGGGACTAGCGGGAGACGGTGAGACCCAGTACTTC. Translation: CAISTGLAGDGETQYF.

This clonotype has a count of ten or more. This chain uses TRBV11-2 with TRBJ2-1, with 7 bases identical to TRBD2. From germline, CDR1 is SGHAT and CDR2 FQNNGV. This CDR3 has 15 amino acids. The trim removed 1 base at V and 8 bases at J, leaving 8 bases unmatched. CDR3 DNA sequence: TGTGCCAGCAGCTTAGTTGCGGGAGCCTTCGATGAGCAGTTCTTC. Protein product: CASSLVAGAFDEQFF.